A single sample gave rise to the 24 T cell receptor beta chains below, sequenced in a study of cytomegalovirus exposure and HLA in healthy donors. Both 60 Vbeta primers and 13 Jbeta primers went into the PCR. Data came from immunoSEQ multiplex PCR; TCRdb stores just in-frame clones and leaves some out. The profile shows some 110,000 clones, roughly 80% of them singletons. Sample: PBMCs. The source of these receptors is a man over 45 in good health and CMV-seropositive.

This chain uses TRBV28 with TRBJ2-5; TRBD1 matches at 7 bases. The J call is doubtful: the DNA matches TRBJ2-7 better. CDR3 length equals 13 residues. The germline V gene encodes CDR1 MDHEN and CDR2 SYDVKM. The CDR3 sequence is CASTRGQSYEQYF. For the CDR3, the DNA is TGTGCCAGCACCCGGGGACAGTCCTACGAGCAGTACTTC.

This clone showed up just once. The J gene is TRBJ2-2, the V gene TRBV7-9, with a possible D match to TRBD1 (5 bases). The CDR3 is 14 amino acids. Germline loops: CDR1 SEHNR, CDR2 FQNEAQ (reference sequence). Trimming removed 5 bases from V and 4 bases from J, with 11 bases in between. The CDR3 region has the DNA TGTGCCAGCAGCCCCTCAGACAGCACCGGGGAGCTGTTTTTT. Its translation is CASSPSDSTGELFF.

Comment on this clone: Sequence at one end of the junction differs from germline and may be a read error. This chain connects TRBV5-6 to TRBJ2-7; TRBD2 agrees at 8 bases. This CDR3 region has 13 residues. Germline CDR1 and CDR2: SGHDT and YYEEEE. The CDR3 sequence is CASSPLGTGTSNF. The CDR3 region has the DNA TGTGCCAGCAGCCCACTTGGAACCGGGACTAGTAACTTC.

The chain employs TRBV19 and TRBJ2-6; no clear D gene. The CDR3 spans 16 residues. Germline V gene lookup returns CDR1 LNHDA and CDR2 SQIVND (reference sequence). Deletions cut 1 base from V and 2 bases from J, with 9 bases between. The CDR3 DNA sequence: TGTGCCAGTAGTATAGGCAGATTCCCTGGGGCCAACGTCCTGACTTTC. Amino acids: CASSIGRFPGANVLTF.

Written as DNA, the CDR3 is TGTGCCAGCAGCGGAGGCTCTAGCGGGGGTTACAATGAGCAGTTCTTC. Translating gives CASSGGSSGGYNEQFF. V and J are TRBV9 and TRBJ2-1; 10 nucleotides line up with TRBD2. The J segment lost 4 bases and the V segment lost 3 bases, leaving 7 bases of the junction unmatched. Germline V gives CDR1 SGDLS, CDR2 YYNGEE. The length of the CDR3 is 16 residues.

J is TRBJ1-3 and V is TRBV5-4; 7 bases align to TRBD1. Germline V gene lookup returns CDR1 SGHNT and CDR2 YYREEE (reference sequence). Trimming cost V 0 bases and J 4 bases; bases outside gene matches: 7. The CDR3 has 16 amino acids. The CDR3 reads CASSLAGTALGNTIYF. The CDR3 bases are TGTGCCAGCAGCTTGGCCGGGACAGCTTTAGGAAACACCATATATTTT.

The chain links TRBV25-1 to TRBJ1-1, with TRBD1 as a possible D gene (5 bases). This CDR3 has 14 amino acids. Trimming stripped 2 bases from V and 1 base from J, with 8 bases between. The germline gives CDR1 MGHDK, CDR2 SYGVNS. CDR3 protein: CASSEAGRNTEAFF. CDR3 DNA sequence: TGTGCCAGCAGTGAAGCGGGACGGAACACTGAAGCTTTCTTT.

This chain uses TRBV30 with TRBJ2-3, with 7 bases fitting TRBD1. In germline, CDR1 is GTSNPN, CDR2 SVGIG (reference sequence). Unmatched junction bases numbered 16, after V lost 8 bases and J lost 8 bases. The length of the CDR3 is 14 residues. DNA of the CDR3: TGTGCCGGAGACAGGGCTCGTCTAGGGTCTACGCAGTATTTT. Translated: CAGDRARLGSTQYF.

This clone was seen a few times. CDR3 DNA sequence: TGTGCCAGCAGGTGGACAGGGAGGGACACTGAAGCTTTCTTT. Its protein product is CASRWTGRDTEAFF. The chain carries TRBV6-5 and TRBJ1-1; 8 nucleotides match TRBD1. Germline V gene data show CDR1 as MNHEY and CDR2 as SVGAGI. The CDR3 totals 14 residues. Trimming removed 6 bases from V and 3 bases from J; junction bases left unmatched: 6.

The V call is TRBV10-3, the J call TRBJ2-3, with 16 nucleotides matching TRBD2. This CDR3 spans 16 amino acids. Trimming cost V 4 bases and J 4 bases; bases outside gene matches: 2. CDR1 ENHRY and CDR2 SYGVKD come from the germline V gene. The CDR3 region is CAISAGTSGGADTQYF. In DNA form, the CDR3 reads TGTGCCATCAGTGCCGGGACTAGCGGGGGGGCAGATACGCAGTATTTT.

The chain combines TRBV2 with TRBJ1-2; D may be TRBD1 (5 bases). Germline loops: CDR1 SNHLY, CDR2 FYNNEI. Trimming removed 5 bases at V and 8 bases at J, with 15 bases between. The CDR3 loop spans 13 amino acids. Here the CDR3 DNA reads TGTGCCAGCAGTATCAAAAGGGGCGGCGGCTACACCTTC. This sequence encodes CASSIKRGGGYTF.

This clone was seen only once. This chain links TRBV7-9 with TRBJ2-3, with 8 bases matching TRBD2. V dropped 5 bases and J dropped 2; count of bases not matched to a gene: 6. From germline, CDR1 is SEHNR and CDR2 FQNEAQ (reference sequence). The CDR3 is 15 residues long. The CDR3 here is CASSPATSATDTQYF. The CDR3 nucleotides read TGTGCCAGCAGCCCAGCGACTAGCGCCACAGATACGCAGTATTTT.

This CDR3 is CASQGWTEAFF. In DNA form, the CDR3 reads TGTGCCTCACAGGGTTGGACTGAAGCTTTCTTT. This chain links TRBV30 with TRBJ1-1; tentatively, D is TRBD1 (6 bases). V shed 7 bases and J shed 5 bases, with 11 bases lying between them. Germline V lookup: CDR1 GTSNPN, CDR2 SVGIG (reference sequence). CDR3 length: 11 amino acids. The whole variable domain, filled in from reference TRBV30 and TRBJ1-1, reads SQTIHQWPATLVQPVGSPLSLECTVEGTSNPNLYWYRQAAGRGLQLLFYSVGIGQISSEVPQNLSASRPQDRQFILSSKKLLLSDSGFYLCASQGWTEAFFGQGTRLTVV.

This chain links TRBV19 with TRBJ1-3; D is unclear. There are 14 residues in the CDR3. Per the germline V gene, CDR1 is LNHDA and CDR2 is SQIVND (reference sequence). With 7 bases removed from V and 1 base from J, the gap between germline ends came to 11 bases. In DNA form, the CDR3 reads TGTGCCAGTATCTCCGGAGGGTCTGGAAACACCATATATTTT. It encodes CASISGGSGNTIYF.

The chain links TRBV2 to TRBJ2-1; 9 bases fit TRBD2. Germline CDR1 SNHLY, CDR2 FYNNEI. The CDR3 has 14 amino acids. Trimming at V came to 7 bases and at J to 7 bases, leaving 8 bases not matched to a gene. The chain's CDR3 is CASTAGLALNEQFF. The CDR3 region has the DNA TGTGCCAGCACGGCGGGACTAGCTCTGAATGAGCAGTTCTTC.

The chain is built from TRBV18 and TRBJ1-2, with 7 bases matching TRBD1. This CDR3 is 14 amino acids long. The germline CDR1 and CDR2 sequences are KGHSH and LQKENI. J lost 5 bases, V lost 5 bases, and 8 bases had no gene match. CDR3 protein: CASSTTGTEYGYTF. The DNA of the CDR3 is TGTGCCAGCTCAACCACAGGGACAGAATATGGCTACACCTTC.

The CDR3 DNA is TGTGCCAGCAGTTACTTGGGGGCCGTGGGTTACGAGCAGTACTTC. Encoded protein: CASSYLGAVGYEQYF. This chain links TRBV6-5 with TRBJ2-7; a weak D match, TRBD1 (6 bases). The CDR3 consists of 15 residues. The V end was cut by 1 base, the J end by 4 bases, with 14 bases between. CDR1 is MNHEY and CDR2 is SVGAGI in the germline V gene.

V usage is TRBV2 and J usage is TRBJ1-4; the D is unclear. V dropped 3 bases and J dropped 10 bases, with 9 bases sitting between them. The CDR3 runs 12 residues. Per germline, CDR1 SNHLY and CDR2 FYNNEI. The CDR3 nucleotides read TGTGCCAGCAGTGACGTTGGGCGAAAACTGTTTTTT. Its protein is CASSDVGRKLFF.

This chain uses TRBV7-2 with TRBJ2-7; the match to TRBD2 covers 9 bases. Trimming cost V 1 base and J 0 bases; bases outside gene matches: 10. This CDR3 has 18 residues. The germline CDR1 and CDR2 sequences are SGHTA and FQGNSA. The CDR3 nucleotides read TGTGCCAGCAGCTTAGGACGGTCAAGGACTAGCGTCTCCTACGAGCAGTACTTC. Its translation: CASSLGRSRTSVSYEQYF.

Written as DNA, the CDR3 is TGCGCCAGCATTAGAACCGGGACAGGGAGAAATGGCTACACCTTC. It encodes CASIRTGTGRNGYTF. The chain employs TRBV23-1 and TRBJ1-2; 9 bases fit TRBD1. TRBV23-1 is an ORF, with its function uncertain. CDR3 size: 15 residues. Trimming took 7 bases from V and 6 from J; bases not matched to a gene: 12.

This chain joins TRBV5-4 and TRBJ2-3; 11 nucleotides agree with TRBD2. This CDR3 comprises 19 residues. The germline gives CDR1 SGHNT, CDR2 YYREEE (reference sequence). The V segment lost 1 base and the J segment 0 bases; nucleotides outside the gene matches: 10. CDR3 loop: CASSLYPSGGLTSTDTQYF. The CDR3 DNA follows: TGTGCCAGCAGCTTGTATCCTAGCGGGGGGCTAACTAGCACAGATACGCAGTATTTT.

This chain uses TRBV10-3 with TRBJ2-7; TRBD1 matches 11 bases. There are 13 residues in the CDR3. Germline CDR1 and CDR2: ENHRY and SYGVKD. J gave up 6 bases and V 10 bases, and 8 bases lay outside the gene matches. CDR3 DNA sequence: TGTGCCACCAACGGACAGGGGGCCGGCGAGCAGTACTTC. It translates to CATNGQGAGEQYF.

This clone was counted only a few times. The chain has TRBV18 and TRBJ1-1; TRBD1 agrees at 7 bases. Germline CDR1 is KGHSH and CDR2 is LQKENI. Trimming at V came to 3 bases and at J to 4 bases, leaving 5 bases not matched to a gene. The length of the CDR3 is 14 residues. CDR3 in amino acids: CASSPYRGGTEAFF. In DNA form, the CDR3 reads TGTGCCAGCTCACCCTACAGGGGAGGCACTGAAGCTTTCTTT. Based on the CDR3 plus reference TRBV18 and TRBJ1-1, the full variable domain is NAGVMQNPRHLVRRRGQEARLRCSPMKGHSHVYWYRQLPEEGLKFMVYLQKENIIDESGMPKERFSAEFPKEGPSILRIQQVVRGDSAAYFCASSPYRGGTEAFFGQGTRLTVV.

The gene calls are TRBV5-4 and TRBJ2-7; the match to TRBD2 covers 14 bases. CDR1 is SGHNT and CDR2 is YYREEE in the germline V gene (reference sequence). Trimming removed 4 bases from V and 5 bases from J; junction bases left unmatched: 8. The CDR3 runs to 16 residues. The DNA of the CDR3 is TGTGCCAGCAGCCCTGGGACTAGCGGGAGAGTCCACGAGCAGTACTTC. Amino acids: CASSPGTSGRVHEQYF.